The 10 T cell receptor beta chains in this list originate from one sample, sequenced in a study of T cells in Graves' hyperthyroidism and ophthalmopathy. RNA transcripts gave rise to amplified TCR beta CDR3 regions. A first-round RT-PCR of the TCR CDR3 used the HTBI primer set. TCRdb reanalysed the multiplex PCR reads using MiXCR and keeps one entry per CDR3 protein. The sample carries about 590,000 distinct CDR3 sequences, 13% to 15% recorded once. Sequenced material: blood. These receptors all stem from a woman younger than 35 with Graves' ophthalmopathy.

This sequence joins TRBV5-6 and TRBJ2-2; TRBD2 is a possible D gene (6 bases). V gave up 2 bases and J gave up 7 bases, with 12 bases separating them. The CDR3 spans 14 residues. CDR1 and CDR2 from the germline V gene are SGHDT and YYEEEE. CDR3 residues: CASSLGTDYGELFF. The CDR3 bases are TGTGCCAGCAGCTTAGGGACGGACTACGGGGAGCTGTTTTTT. The full variable domain, completed using reference TRBV5-6 and TRBJ2-2, is DAGVTQSPTHLIKTRGQQVTLRCSPKSGHDTVSWYQQALGQGPQFIFQYYEEEERQRGNFPDRFSGHQFPNYSSELNVNALLLGDSALYLCASSLGTDYGELFFGEGSRLTVL.

In its sample, this clonotype was seen a few times. The chain recombines TRBV4-3 with TRBJ2-1; D call uncertain. CDR3 length: 14 amino acids. V dropped 0 bases and J dropped 7 bases, with 10 bases sitting between them. Germline V CDR1 and CDR2: LGHNA, YSLEER. Here the CDR3 DNA reads TGCGCCAGCAGCCAAGATCCTGGTACGAATGAGCAGTTCTTC. Protein product: CASSQDPGTNEQFF.

This clonotype was seen many times. This chain joins TRBV20-1 and TRBJ2-5, with 9 bases that match TRBD2. The germline gives CDR1 DFQATT, CDR2 SNEGSKA (reference sequence). The CDR3 is 17 amino acids. Unmatched junction bases numbered 11, after V lost 3 bases and J lost 0 bases. This chain's CDR3 is CSASSAGGPINQETQYF. The CDR3 bases are TGCAGTGCTAGTTCTGCGGGAGGGCCTATTAACCAAGAGACCCAGTACTTC.

This clonotype showed up many times. The V call is TRBV18, the J call TRBJ1-5; D is unresolved. The CDR3 loop spans 16 amino acids. Germline values: CDR1 KGHSH, CDR2 LQKENI. V was shortened by 1 base and J by 0 bases, with 10 bases between the two germline ends. CDR3 nucleotides: TGTGCCAGCTCACCACGGCACAGCGATAGCAATCAGCCCCAGCATTTT. It is translated as CASSPRHSDSNQPQHF.

This clonotype was counted ten times or more. The chain links TRBV3-1 to TRBJ2-5; 8 bases line up with TRBD1. Germline loops: CDR1 LGHDT, CDR2 YNNKEL (reference sequence). Losses at the gene ends were 4 bases for V and 2 bases for J; bases not matched to a gene: 6. The CDR3 has 15 residues. CDR3 sequence (DNA): TGTGCCAGCAGCCGAGGCAGGGGGCGACAAGAGACCCAGTACTTC. It yields the protein CASSRGRGRQETQYF.

The sample holds many counts of this clonotype. This chain uses TRBV28 with TRBJ1-5; 10 bases agree with TRBD1. Germline CDR1 is MDHEN and CDR2 is SYDVKM. The V segment lost 3 bases and the J segment 9 bases; nucleotides outside the gene matches: 14. The CDR3 sequence is 17 residues long. CDR3 loop: CASSFSGTQGTGVPQHF. As DNA, the CDR3 is TGTGCCAGCAGTTTCTCCGGCACCCAGGGGACAGGGGTGCCCCAGCATTTT.

This clonotype was detected ten times or more. The V and J genes are TRBV6-2 or TRBV6-3 and TRBJ2-1, with D tentatively TRBD2 (12 bases). V lost 2 bases, J lost 0 bases, and 32 bases lay in between. The CDR3 totals 23 residues. Germline CDR1 and CDR2: MNHEY and SVGEGT. The CDR3 region has the DNA TGTGCCAGCAGTTACCCGGGACAGGGGGGACGGCTAGCGGGAGGGAGCTCCTACAATGAGCAGTTCTTC. Protein product: CASSYPGQGGRLAGGSSYNEQFF.

This clonotype came up a few times. CDR3 region: CATSSALDRFGTDTQYF. CDR3 coding DNA: TGTGCCACCAGCAGCGCCCTGGACAGGTTCGGCACAGATACGCAGTATTTT. V usage is TRBV15 and J usage is TRBJ2-3; 7 bases align to TRBD1. Germline assignment: CDR1 LNHNV and CDR2 YYDKDF (reference sequence). This CDR3 is 17 amino acids long. Trimming took 3 bases from V and 1 from J; bases not matched to a gene: 10.

This clonotype was seen many times. The chain employs TRBV20-1 and TRBJ2-7, with 9 positions matching TRBD2. The V gene end was trimmed by 3 bases and the J gene end by 5 bases; junction bases not matched to a gene: 11. Germline CDR1 is DFQATT and CDR2 is SNEGSKA (reference sequence). CDR3 length: 15 residues. The CDR3 loop is CSASLAGGNKDEQYF. CDR3 coding DNA: TGCAGTGCTAGTTTGGCGGGAGGGAACAAGGACGAGCAGTACTTC.

The chain recombines TRBV11-1 with TRBJ2-7, with TRBD2 matching over 9 bases. Germline CDR1 is SGHAT and CDR2 is FQDESV (reference sequence). There are 14 residues in the CDR3. With V trimmed by 5 bases and J by 7 bases, 9 bases remained unmatched. CDR3 nucleotide sequence: TGTGCCAGCAGCCCCGGGCTAGCGGGATTGGAGCAGTACTTC. Translating it yields CASSPGLAGLEQYF.